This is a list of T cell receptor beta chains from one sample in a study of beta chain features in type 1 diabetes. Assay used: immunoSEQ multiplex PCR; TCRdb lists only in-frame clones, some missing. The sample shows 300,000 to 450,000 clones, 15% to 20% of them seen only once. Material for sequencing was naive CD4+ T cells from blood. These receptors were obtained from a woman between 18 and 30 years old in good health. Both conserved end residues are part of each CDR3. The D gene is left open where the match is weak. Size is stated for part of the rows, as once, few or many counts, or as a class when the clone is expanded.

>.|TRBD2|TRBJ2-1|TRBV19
CASRLLAGTSYNEQFF
TGTGCCAGTAGGCTTCTAGCGGGGACCTCCTACAATGAGCAGTTCTTC
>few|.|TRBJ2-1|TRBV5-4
CASSPRGTGDNEQFF
TGTGCCAGCAGCCCCCGGGGGACGGGGGATAATGAGCAGTTCTTC
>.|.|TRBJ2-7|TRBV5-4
CASSLSYSGEQYF
TGTGCCAGCAGCTTAAGTTACAGCGGCGAGCAGTACTTC
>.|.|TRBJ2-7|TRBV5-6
CASSPRGSSYEQYF
TGTGCCAGCAGCCCCCGGGGTAGCTCCTACGAGCAGTACTTC
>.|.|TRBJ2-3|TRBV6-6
CASRLLGDSTDTQYF
TGTGCCAGCCGACTGTTAGGGGATAGCACAGATACGCAGTATTTT
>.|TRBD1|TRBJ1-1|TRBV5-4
CASSSNDRVEAFF
TGTGCCAGCAGCTCAAACGACAGGGTTGAAGCTTTCTTT
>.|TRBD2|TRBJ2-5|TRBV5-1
CASSLMDSGGETQYF
TGCGCCAGCAGCTTAATGGACAGCGGGGGAGAGACCCAGTACTTC
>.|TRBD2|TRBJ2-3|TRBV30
CAWSRAAGGTDTQYF
TGTGCCTGGAGTAGAGCAGCGGGGGGCACAGATACGCAGTATTTT
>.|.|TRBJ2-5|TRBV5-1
CASSFPGVQETQYF
TGCGCCAGCAGCTTCCCAGGGGTTCAAGAGACCCAGTACTTC
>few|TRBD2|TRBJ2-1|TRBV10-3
CAIMGTSGRTDEQFF
TGTGCCATCATGGGGACTAGCGGGAGGACCGATGAGCAGTTCTTC
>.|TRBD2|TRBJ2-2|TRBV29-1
CSVGSGTSVDTGELFF
TGCAGCGTCGGCTCCGGGACTAGCGTAGACACCGGGGAGCTGTTTTTT
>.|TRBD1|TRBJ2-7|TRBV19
CATSGTAYEQYF
TGTGCCACCTCCGGGACAGCCTACGAGCAGTACTTC